There are many counts of the clone carrying this TCR beta chain. In TCRdb, the 5' RACE reads were re-called with MiXCR into one record per CDR3 protein. The sample lists some 300,000 distinct CDR3 sequences, about 10% occurring once. CDR1 is SGHAT, CDR2 FQNNGV, per germline. The CDR3 contains 14 residues. V lost 0 bases and J lost 3, with 5 bases in between. This sample was taken from a study of T cells after yellow fever vaccination. The origin of this receptor is a man aged 18 to 29 who received the YFV17D yellow fever vaccine. Sequenced material: CD4+ T cells sorted from PBMCs, taken 45 days after the yellow fever booster vaccination. The chain joins TRBV11-2 to TRBJ2-2; D is ambiguous. The CDR3 loop reads CASSLEGYTGELFF. The DNA for the CDR3 is TGTGCCAGCAGCTTAGAAGGTTACACCGGGGAGCTGTTTTTT.